This paragraph reports one T cell receptor (beta chain). Purified naive CD4+ T cells were depleted of CD25+ Tregs. Trimming stripped 1 base from V and 4 bases from J, with 31 bases between. The CDR3 consists of 21 residues. Germline V gene data show CDR1 as MNHNS and CDR2 as SASEGT. Constant-region reverse primers amplified full-length variable regions, followed by semi-nested Nested Universal Primer A PCR. TCRdb re-called the 5' RACE reads with MiXCR, one entry per CDR3 protein. Of about 50,000 distinct CDR3 sequences detected, around 26% appear once; the ten largest clones hold 2% to 2.5%. Sequenced input: naive CD4+ T cells sorted from blood. Subset defined: naive CD4+ T cells, CD4+CD45RA+CD25-. This TCR was sampled from a female donor with breast cancer. This rearrangement joins TRBV6-1 to TRBJ1-2; TRBD1 might be the D (5 bases). This CDR3 reads CASSEGGERVWFGLRTYGYTF. Here the CDR3 DNA reads TGTGCCAGCAGTGAAGGAGGGGAAAGGGTTTGGTTTGGGCTAAGAACCTATGGCTACACCTTC.